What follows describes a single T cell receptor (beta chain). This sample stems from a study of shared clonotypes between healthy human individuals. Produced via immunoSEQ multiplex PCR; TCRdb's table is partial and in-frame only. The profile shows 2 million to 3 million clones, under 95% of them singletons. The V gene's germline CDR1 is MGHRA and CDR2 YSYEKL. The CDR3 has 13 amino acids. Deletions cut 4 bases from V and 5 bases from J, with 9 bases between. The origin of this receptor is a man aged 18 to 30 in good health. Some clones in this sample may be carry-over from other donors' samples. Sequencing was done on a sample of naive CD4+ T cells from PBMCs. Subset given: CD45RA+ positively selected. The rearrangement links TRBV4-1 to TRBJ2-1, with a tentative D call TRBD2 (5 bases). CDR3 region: CASSLGLDNEQFF. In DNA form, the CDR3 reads TGCGCCAGCAGCCTTGGACTGGACAATGAGCAGTTCTTC.